The rows below give T cell receptor beta chains drawn from one sample of a study of beta chain features in type 1 diabetes. Clones were read by immunoSEQ multiplex PCR, and TCRdb kept only the in-frame ones, dropping some. The sample lists under 350,000 clones, around 15% occurring once. The sequencing input was naive CD4+ T cells from blood. These receptors came from a man aged 25-45 years with type 1 diabetes. The CDR3 runs from the conserved cysteine through the conserved F or W. A D gene is named only where the DNA matches it firmly. Clone size is not always given. Where it is, it says once, few, many or a class for expanded clones.

cdr3_aa | cdr3_nt | clone_size | d_call | j_call | v_call
CASSIGSGNIYNEQFF | TGTGCCAGTAGTATAGGTAGCGGGAATATCTACAATGAGCAGTTCTTC | NA | TRBD2 | TRBJ2-1 | TRBV19
CASSSYIGEQFF | TGTGCCAGCAGCTCGTATATCGGTGAGCAGTTCTTC | NA | NA | TRBJ2-1 | TRBV7-3
CASSPLLALAGGNIQYF | TGCGCCAGCAGCCCACTTCTAGCACTGGCGGGAGGAAACATTCAGTACTTC | few | TRBD2 | TRBJ2-4 | TRBV5-1
CASSLILQRYTDTQYF | TGCGCCAGCAGCTTGATCCTCCAGCGGTACACAGATACGCAGTATTTT | NA | NA | TRBJ2-3 | TRBV5-1
CASSASGGQETQYF | TGTGCCAGCAGTGCTAGCGGGGGGCAAGAGACCCAGTACTTC | few | TRBD2 | TRBJ2-5 | TRBV7-2
CATRGANRYTF | TGTGCCACCCGGGGGGCGAATCGCTACACCTTC | few | NA | TRBJ1-2 | TRBV15
CASTIFRDSGYNEQFF | TGCGCCAGCACCATCTTCCGGGACAGCGGCTACAATGAGCAGTTCTTC | NA | TRBD1 | TRBJ2-1 | TRBV5-1
CASSPGHMNTEAFF | TGCGCCAGCAGCCCGGGACATATGAACACTGAAGCTTTCTTT | NA | NA | TRBJ1-1 | TRBV5-1
CSVKSGQETQYF | TGCAGCGTTAAAAGCGGTCAAGAGACCCAGTACTTC | few | NA | TRBJ2-5 | TRBV29-1
CASSYEAGKYNEQFF | TGCGCCAGCAGCTATGAAGCGGGGAAGTACAATGAGCAGTTCTTC | NA | TRBD2 | TRBJ2-1 | TRBV5-1
CASSERWGTEQYF | TGTGCCAGCAGTGAACGGTGGGGCACCGAGCAGTACTTC | few | NA | TRBJ2-7 | TRBV6-5
CASRPDGEGEQYF | TGTGCCAGCAGACCCGACGGGGAGGGCGAGCAGTACTTC | few | TRBD2 | TRBJ2-7 | TRBV2
CASSETSGSYNEQFF | TGTGCCAGCAGCGAAACTAGCGGGTCCTACAATGAGCAGTTCTTC | NA | TRBD2 | TRBJ2-1 | TRBV9
CAWTLGQSSAFF | TGTGCCTGGACCTTGGGACAGTCTAGTGCTTTCTTT | NA | TRBD1 | TRBJ1-1 | TRBV30
CASSRTSGRTAGELFF | TGTGCCAGCAGCAGGACTAGCGGGCGGACGGCCGGGGAGCTGTTTTTT | few | TRBD2 | TRBJ2-2 | TRBV7-2
CAWLTGGTDTQYF | TGTGCCTGGTTGACGGGCGGGACAGATACGCAGTATTTT | few | NA | TRBJ2-3 | TRBV30
CSVEGAAAYNEQFF | TGCAGCGTTGAAGGAGCGGCGGCGTACAATGAGCAGTTCTTC | NA | NA | TRBJ2-1 | TRBV29-1
CASSQEPPSGSYTGELFF | TGTGCCAGCAGCCAAGAGCCCCCTAGCGGGTCCTACACCGGGGAGCTGTTTTTT | NA | TRBD2 | TRBJ2-2 | TRBV4-2
CATRGLAGANEQFF | TGTGCCACTCGAGGACTAGCGGGAGCGAATGAGCAGTTCTTC | NA | TRBD2 | TRBJ2-1 | TRBV2
CASSQLAEGGGELFF | TGTGCCAGCAGCCAACTAGCGGAGGGAGGCGGGGAGCTGTTTTTT | NA | TRBD2 | TRBJ2-2 | TRBV7-3
CASSGPGTEAFF | TGTGCCAGCAGTGGCCCGGGCACTGAAGCTTTCTTT | few | NA | TRBJ1-1 | TRBV25-1
CASSLSRGEQFF | TGTGCCAGCAGTTTGAGCAGGGGTGAGCAGTTCTTC | NA | NA | TRBJ2-1 | TRBV28
CASSRQGYYGYTF | TGTGCCAGCAGCCGACAGGGCTACTATGGCTACACCTTC | NA | TRBD1 | TRBJ1-2 | TRBV14
CASYRTANTEAFF | TGCGCCAGCTACCGGACTGCGAACACTGAAGCTTTCTTT | few | NA | TRBJ1-1 | TRBV5-1
CASSRDRGVYGYTF | TGTGCCAGCAGCAGGGACAGGGGGGTCTATGGCTACACCTTC | few | TRBD1 | TRBJ1-2 | TRBV7-9
CASTSLAGGPNEQFF | TGTGCCAGCACCTCACTAGCGGGAGGGCCGAATGAGCAGTTCTTC | NA | TRBD2 | TRBJ2-1 | TRBV11-2
CAFRDSNYEQYF | TGTGCCTTCCGGGACAGCAACTACGAGCAGTACTTC | NA | TRBD1 | TRBJ2-7 | TRBV10-3
CAISGFGGSGETQYF | TGTGCCATCAGTGGTTTCGGCGGGTCGGGAGAGACCCAGTACTTC | few | NA | TRBJ2-5 | TRBV10-3